This TCR beta chain comes out of a study of cytomegalovirus exposure and HLA in healthy donors. In the study overall: Drawn from HLA-typed donors, about 85 million unique TCRs were held in an early data release.

Study-level results: In vitro assays verified that three CMV-associated chains recognized CMV antigens specifically.

In the PCR, 60 Vbeta and 13 Jbeta primers were used. Method: immunoSEQ multiplex PCR; TCRdb's copy keeps in-frame clones and lacks some. The sample lists 150,000 or so clones, approximately 80% occurring once. This CDR3 is 13 amino acids long. Between the trimmed V and J ends, which lost 5 bases and 5 bases, there was a span of 13 bases. CDR1 and CDR2 (germline): SGHDT, YYEEEE. Concerning this clone itself: Its specificity is unknown.

The material sequenced was PBMCs. V is TRBV5-6 and J is TRBJ1-2; TRBD1 might be the D (6 bases). The origin of this receptor is a man aged 25 to 40 in good health and CMV-seropositive. As DNA, the CDR3 is TGTGCCAGCAGTTACCGCCAGGGGTATGGCTACACCTTC. It yields the protein CASSYRQGYGYTF. The full variable domain, its missing parts supplied by reference TRBV5-6 and TRBJ1-2, is DAGVTQSPTHLIKTRGQQVTLRCSPKSGHDTVSWYQQALGQGPQFIFQYYEEEERQRGNFPDRFSGHQFPNYSSELNVNALLLGDSALYLCASSYRQGYGYTFGSGTRLTVV.